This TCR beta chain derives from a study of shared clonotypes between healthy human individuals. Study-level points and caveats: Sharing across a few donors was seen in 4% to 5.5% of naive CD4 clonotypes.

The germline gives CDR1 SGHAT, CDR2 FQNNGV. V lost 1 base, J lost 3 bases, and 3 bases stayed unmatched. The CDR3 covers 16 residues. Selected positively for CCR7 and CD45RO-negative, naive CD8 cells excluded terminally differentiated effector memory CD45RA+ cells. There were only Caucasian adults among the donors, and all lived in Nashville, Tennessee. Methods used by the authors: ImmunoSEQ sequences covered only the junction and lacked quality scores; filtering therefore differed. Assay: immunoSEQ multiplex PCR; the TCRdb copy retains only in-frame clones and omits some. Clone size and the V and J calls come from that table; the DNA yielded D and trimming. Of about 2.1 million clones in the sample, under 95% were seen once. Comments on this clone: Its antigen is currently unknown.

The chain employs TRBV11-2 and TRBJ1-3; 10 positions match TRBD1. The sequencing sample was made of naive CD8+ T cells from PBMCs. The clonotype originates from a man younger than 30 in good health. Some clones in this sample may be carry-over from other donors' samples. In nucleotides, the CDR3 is TGTGCCAGCAGCTTAGTCGGGACAGGGGTTGGAAACACCATATATTTT. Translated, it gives CASSLVGTGVGNTIYF. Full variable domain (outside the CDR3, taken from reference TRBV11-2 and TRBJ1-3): EAGVAQSPRYKIIEKRQSVAFWCNPISGHATLYWYQQILGQGPKLLIQFQNNGVVDDSQLPKDRFSAERLKGVDSTLKIQPAKLEDSAVYLCASSLVGTGVGNTIYFGEGSWLTVV.